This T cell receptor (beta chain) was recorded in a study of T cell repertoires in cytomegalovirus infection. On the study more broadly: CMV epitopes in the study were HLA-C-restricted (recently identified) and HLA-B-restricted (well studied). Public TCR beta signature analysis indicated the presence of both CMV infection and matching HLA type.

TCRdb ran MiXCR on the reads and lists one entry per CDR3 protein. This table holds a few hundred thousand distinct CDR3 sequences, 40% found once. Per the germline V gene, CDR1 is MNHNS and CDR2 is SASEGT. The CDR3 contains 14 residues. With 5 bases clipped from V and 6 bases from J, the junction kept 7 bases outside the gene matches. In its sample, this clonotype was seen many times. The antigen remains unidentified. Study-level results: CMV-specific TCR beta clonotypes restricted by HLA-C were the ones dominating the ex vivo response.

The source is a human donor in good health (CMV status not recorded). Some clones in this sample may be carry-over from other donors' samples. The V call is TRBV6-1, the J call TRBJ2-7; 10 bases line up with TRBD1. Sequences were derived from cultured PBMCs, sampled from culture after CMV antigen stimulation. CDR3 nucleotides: TGTGCCAGCAGTCAAGGGACAGGGGTGAGCGAGCAGTACTTC. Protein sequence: CASSQGTGVSEQYF.